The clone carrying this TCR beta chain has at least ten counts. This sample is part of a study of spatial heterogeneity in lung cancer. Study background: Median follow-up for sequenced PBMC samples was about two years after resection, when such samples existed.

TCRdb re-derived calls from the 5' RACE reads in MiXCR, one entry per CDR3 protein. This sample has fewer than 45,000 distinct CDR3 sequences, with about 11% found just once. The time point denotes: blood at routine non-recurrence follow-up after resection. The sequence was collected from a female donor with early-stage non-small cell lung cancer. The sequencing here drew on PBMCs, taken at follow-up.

In DNA form, the CDR3 reads TGTGCCAGCAGCCGACTAGCGGGGGGCGGGACAGATACGCAGTATTTT. Translation gives CASSRLAGGGTDTQYF. The chain uses TRBV2 and TRBJ2-3; TRBD2 aligns across 13 bases. CDR3 size: 16 residues. Germline trimming cut 6 bases from V and 3 bases from J; bases unmatched to any gene: 6. Germline CDR1 SNHLY, CDR2 FYNNEI.